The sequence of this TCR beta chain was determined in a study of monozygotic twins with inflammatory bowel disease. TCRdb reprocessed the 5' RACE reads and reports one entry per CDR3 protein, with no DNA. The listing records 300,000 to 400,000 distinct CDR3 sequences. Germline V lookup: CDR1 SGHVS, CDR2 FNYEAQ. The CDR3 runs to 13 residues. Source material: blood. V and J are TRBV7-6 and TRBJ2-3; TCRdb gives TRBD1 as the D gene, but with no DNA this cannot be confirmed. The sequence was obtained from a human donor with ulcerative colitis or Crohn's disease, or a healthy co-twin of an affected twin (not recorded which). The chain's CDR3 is CASSYQGADTQYF. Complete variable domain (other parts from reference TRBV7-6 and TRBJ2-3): GAGVSQSPRYKVTKRGQDVALRCDPISGHVSLYWYRQALGQGPEFLTYFNYEAQQDKSGLPNDRFSAERPEGSISTLTIQRTEQRDSAMYRCASSYQGADTQYFGPGTRLTVL.